Each of the 25 T cell receptor beta chains below was sequenced from the same sample in a study of blood T cells in healthy people across ages. Then a second PCR, running roughly 7 to 11 cycles, was carried out with a sample-barcoded 5' primer and a J-beta primer mix. One entry per CDR3 protein, called by TCRdb with MiXCR from the 5' RACE reads. The sample holds more than 500,000 distinct CDR3 sequences, around 27% seen once. These same records also appear under a second study, on T cells of mothers and their children.

Sequencing input: blood. Every receptor here comes from a boy aged 2 to 10 in good health.

CDR3 nucleotides: TGTGCCAGCAGTTTCGGCGGATCCACCGGGGAGCTGTTTTTT. Encoded protein: CASSFGGSTGELFF. This chain joins TRBV12-3 or TRBV12-4 and TRBJ2-2; D gene unclear. Trimming took 3 bases from V and 4 from J, leaving 9 bases between them. This CDR3 has 14 residues.

The V call is TRBV14, the J call TRBJ2-5, with TRBD2 matching 10 bases. The J call may not be correct, given that the DNA end is closer to TRBJ2-1. The CDR3 spans 14 residues. Germline loops: CDR1 SGHDN, CDR2 FVKESK. CDR3: CASSGAGGLNEQFF. In nucleotides, the CDR3 is TGTGCCAGCAGTGGAGCGGGGGGGCTCAATGAGCAGTTCTTC.

This clonotype turned up a few times. The rearrangement uses TRBV2 and TRBJ2-3; D not certain. The germline V gene has CDR1 SNHLY and CDR2 FYNNEI. The CDR3 loop spans 13 amino acids. V gave up 9 bases and J gave up 2 bases, with 12 bases separating them. The CDR3 loop reads CASLSLDTDTQYF. As DNA, the CDR3 is TGTGCCAGTCTTAGCTTGGACACAGATACGCAGTATTTT.

This clonotype occurred many times. The chain uses TRBV19 and TRBJ2-5, with 9 bases aligning to TRBD1. Germline-derived CDR1 and CDR2 are LNHDA and SQIVND (reference sequence). V dropped 3 bases and J dropped 2; count of bases not matched to a gene: 1. The CDR3 covers 14 residues. CDR3 loop: CASSIGTGQETQYF. The CDR3 coding sequence is TGTGCCAGTAGTATTGGGACAGGGCAAGAGACCCAGTACTTC.

This clonotype was counted only a few times. V is TRBV15 and J is TRBJ1-1; D is uncertain. There are 15 residues in the CDR3. Germline lookup yields CDR1 LNHNV and CDR2 YYDKDF (reference sequence). V lost 3 bases to trimming and J lost 1 base, with 12 bases between them. The CDR3 is CATSSPQRGNTEAFF. CDR3 nucleotides: TGTGCCACCAGCAGTCCGCAACGGGGGAACACTGAAGCTTTCTTT. Full variable domain (rest looked up from reference TRBV15 and TRBJ1-1): DAMVIQNPRYQVTQFGKPVTLSCSQTLNHNVMYWYQQKSSQAPKLLFHYYDKDFNNEADTPDNFQSRRPNTSFCFLDIRSPGLGDTAMYLCATSSPQRGNTEAFFGQGTRLTVV.

The CDR3 DNA sequence: TGTGCCAGCTCTCCCAGGACAGGGGAGGCTAATGAAAAACTGTTTTTT. Protein: CASSPRTGEANEKLFF. This sequence joins TRBV18 and TRBJ1-4, with 9 bases fitting TRBD1. Unmatched junction bases numbered 8, after V lost 6 bases and J lost 3 bases. CDR1 KGHSH and CDR2 LQKENI come from the germline V gene. The CDR3 is 16 amino acids.

In its sample, this clonotype was seen a few times. The chain links TRBV5-6 to TRBJ2-5; D may be TRBD2 (6 bases). The CDR3 has 14 amino acids. The V end lost 0 bases, the J end lost 4 bases, and 10 bases lay between the germline ends. Germline V gene lookup returns CDR1 SGHDT and CDR2 YYEEEE. The CDR3: CASSLVGGGETQYF. The CDR3 coding sequence is TGTGCCAGCAGCTTGGTCGGGGGAGGAGAGACCCAGTACTTC.

In this sample, this clonotype turned up a few times. The chain uses TRBV24-1 and TRBJ2-1, with no clear D. The CDR3 covers 14 residues. V gave up 4 bases and J gave up 6 bases, with 12 bases separating them. Germline V gene sequence: CDR1 KGHDR, CDR2 SFDVKD. The CDR3 region is CATSDPGRRNEQFF. The CDR3 DNA is TGTGCCACCAGTGACCCCGGACGGCGCAATGAGCAGTTCTTC.

The table lists this clonotype with a few counts. This chain links TRBV20-1 with TRBJ2-1; the D is unclear. The germline gives CDR1 DFQATT, CDR2 SNEGSKA (reference sequence). The CDR3 is made up of 14 amino acids. Deletions cut 4 bases from V and 0 bases from J, with 10 bases between. The CDR3 here is CSAIGYSSYNEQFF. As DNA, the CDR3 is TGCAGTGCTATAGGATACAGCTCCTACAATGAGCAGTTCTTC.

The sample holds one count of this clonotype. The chain uses TRBV5-6 and TRBJ2-7; tentative D call: TRBD2 (6 bases). V was shortened by 4 bases and J by 9 bases, with 17 bases between the two germline ends. Per germline, CDR1 SGHDT and CDR2 YYEEEE. This CDR3 has 13 amino acids. The CDR3 DNA reads TGTGCCAGCAGCCGAGGGACTCAAGGTGGGCAGTACTTC. Its protein product is CASSRGTQGGQYF. The full variable domain, rest sourced from reference TRBV5-6 and TRBJ2-7, is DAGVTQSPTHLIKTRGQQVTLRCSPKSGHDTVSWYQQALGQGPQFIFQYYEEEERQRGNFPDRFSGHQFPNYSSELNVNALLLGDSALYLCASSRGTQGGQYFGPGTRLTVT.

V is TRBV7-3 and J is TRBJ2-1; unclear D gene. In germline, CDR1 is SGHTA, CDR2 FQGTGA. The V gene lost 4 bases and the J gene lost 9 bases, with 16 bases spanning the gap. This CDR3 has 14 residues. CDR3 protein: CASSSTVPPGEQFF. CDR3 nucleotides: TGTGCCAGCAGCTCCACCGTACCCCCTGGTGAGCAGTTCTTC.

This clonotype was counted only a few times. The gene calls are TRBV24-1 and TRBJ2-1; D remains unclear. Germline CDR1 KGHDR, CDR2 SFDVKD. The ends were cut back, 2 bases at V and 0 bases at J, with 7 bases in the middle. This CDR3 is built from 15 residues. The CDR3: CATSDSTSSYNEQFF. CDR3 DNA sequence: TGTGCCACCAGTGATTCTACCAGCTCCTACAATGAGCAGTTCTTC.

The rearrangement links TRBV29-1 to TRBJ1-5; D call uncertain. This CDR3 is built from 12 residues. Germline CDR1 SQVTM, CDR2 ANQGSEA. With 6 bases removed from V and 2 bases from J, the gap between germline ends came to 8 bases. CDR3 protein: CSVGAGNQPQHF. CDR3 coding DNA: TGCAGCGTCGGAGCAGGCAATCAGCCCCAGCATTTT.

The sample holds many counts of this clonotype. The chain joins TRBV9 to TRBJ1-2; D possibly corresponds to TRBD1 (5 bases). This CDR3 is built from 13 residues. V was cut by 2 bases and J by 1 base, with 6 bases left in between. CDR1 and CDR2 (germline): SGDLS, YYNGEE. The CDR3 region has the DNA TGTGCCAGCAGCGTGGACAATAACTATGGCTACACCTTC. Translating gives CASSVDNNYGYTF.

The V call is TRBV9, the J call TRBJ2-3; perhaps TRBD2 as D (5 bases). V dropped 4 bases and J dropped 3 bases, with 15 bases sitting between them. In germline, CDR1 is SGDLS, CDR2 YYNGEE. The CDR3 is made up of 15 amino acids. The CDR3, as DNA: TGTGCCAGCAGCCCAACTAGGGCCGGGACAGATACGCAGTATTTT. Translated, it gives CASSPTRAGTDTQYF.

The chain links TRBV10-3 to TRBJ1-2, with no clear D. The CDR3 loop spans 15 amino acids. V was clipped by 8 bases and J by 4 bases, with 20 bases between them. Germline-derived CDR1 and CDR2 are ENHRY and SYGVKD. For the CDR3, the DNA is TGTGCCATCTCCCGAGACGGCTATAATAGCTATGGCTACACCTTC. As protein: CAISRDGYNSYGYTF.

The V and J genes are TRBV27 and TRBJ1-2; D gene uncertain. The CDR3 is 12 residues long. Trimming took off 11 bases at V and 4 bases at J, with 14 bases between the two ends. CDR1 is MNHEY and CDR2 is SMNVEV in the germline V gene (reference sequence). CDR3 sequence: CASGSSLYGYTF. Written as DNA, the CDR3 is TGTGCCTCTGGCAGCAGTCTCTATGGCTACACCTTC.

V and J are TRBV7-6 and TRBJ2-5, with D perhaps matching TRBD1 (5 bases). The closer fit of TRBJ2-1 to the DNA end suggests the J call may be wrong. The CDR3 runs 13 residues. The V gene's germline CDR1 is SGHVS and CDR2 FNYEAQ. The CDR3 DNA is TGTGCCAGCAGCTTAGCCTCAGGGCATGAGCAGTTCTTC. This sequence encodes CASSLASGHEQFF.

The chain carries TRBV7-9 and TRBJ1-4; D uncertain. With 8 bases removed from V and 0 bases from J, the gap between germline ends came to 13 bases. The CDR3 runs to 15 residues. Germline CDR1 and CDR2: SEHNR and FQNEAQ (reference sequence). The CDR3 bases are TGTGCCAGCGCTAGTATCGGGGCAACTAATGAAAAACTGTTTTTT. Protein product: CASASIGATNEKLFF.

The gene calls are TRBV29-1 and TRBJ2-1, with a weak D call TRBD2 (5 bases). Per the germline V gene, CDR1 is SQVTM and CDR2 is ANQGSEA. The CDR3 is 11 amino acids. V lost 6 bases to trimming and J lost 9 bases, with 12 bases between them. Here the CDR3 DNA reads TGCAGCGTGAGGGAGAGCGCTGAGCAGTTCTTC. It translates to CSVRESAEQFF.

This clonotype was recorded a few times. The V call is TRBV3-1, the J call TRBJ2-2; 13 bases fit TRBD2. Germline CDR1 LGHDT, CDR2 YNNKEL (reference sequence). Trimming cost V 1 base and J 5 bases; bases outside gene matches: 4. The CDR3 runs 17 residues. The CDR3 is CASSQVWGLAGTGELFF. The CDR3 DNA reads as TGTGCCAGCAGCCAAGTGTGGGGACTAGCGGGAACCGGGGAGCTGTTTTTT.

The J gene is TRBJ1-2, the V gene TRBV7-9; D not resolved. Germline assignment: CDR1 SEHNR and CDR2 FQNEAQ (reference sequence). The V end lost 5 bases, the J end lost 8 bases, and 12 bases lay between the germline ends. The CDR3 is 12 residues long. CDR3 in amino acids: CASSPRSEGYTF. In DNA form, the CDR3 reads TGTGCCAGCAGCCCAAGGTCGGAAGGCTACACCTTC.

V is TRBV3-1 and J is TRBJ2-5, with D uncertain. Per the germline V gene, CDR1 is LGHDT and CDR2 is YNNKEL (reference sequence). V lost 2 bases and J lost 3, with 13 bases in between. The CDR3 extends over 15 amino acids. The CDR3, as DNA: TGTGCCAGCAGCCAACCACAACTGGGGAAAGAGACCCAGTACTTC. Protein product: CASSQPQLGKETQYF.

This clonotype was counted only a few times. The chain has TRBV6-5 and TRBJ2-7, with D perhaps assigned TRBD1 or TRBD2 (5 bases each). Trimming removed 8 bases from V and 2 bases from J, with 13 bases in between. Germline CDR1 MNHEY, CDR2 SVGAGI. The CDR3 extends over 13 amino acids. CDR3 amino acids: CASGRDPTYEQYF. The CDR3 coding sequence is TGTGCCAGCGGCCGGGACCCAACCTACGAGCAGTACTTC.

This clonotype came up a few times. The gene calls are TRBV2 and TRBJ1-1; 8 nucleotides agree with TRBD1. CDR1 is SNHLY, CDR2 FYNNEI, per germline. V shed 3 bases and J 1 base; nucleotides not matched to a gene: 4. There are 15 residues in the CDR3. The CDR3 DNA is TGTGCCAGCAGTGACTCGGACAGGGAGAACACTGAAGCTTTCTTT. It is translated as CASSDSDRENTEAFF.